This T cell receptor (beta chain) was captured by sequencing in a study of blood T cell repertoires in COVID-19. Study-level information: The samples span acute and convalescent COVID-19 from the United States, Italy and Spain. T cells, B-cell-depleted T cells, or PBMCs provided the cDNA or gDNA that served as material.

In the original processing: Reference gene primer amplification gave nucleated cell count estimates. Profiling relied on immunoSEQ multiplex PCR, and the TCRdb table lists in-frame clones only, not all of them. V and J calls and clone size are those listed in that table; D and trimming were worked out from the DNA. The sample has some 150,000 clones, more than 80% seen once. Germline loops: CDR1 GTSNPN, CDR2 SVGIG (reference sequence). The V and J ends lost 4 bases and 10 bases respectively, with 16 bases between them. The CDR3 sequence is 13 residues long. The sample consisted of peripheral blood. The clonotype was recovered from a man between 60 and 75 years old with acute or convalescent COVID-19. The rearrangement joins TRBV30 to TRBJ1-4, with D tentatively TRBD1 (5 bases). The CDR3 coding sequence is TGTGCCTGGACTACAGGAGACCCACGAAAACTGTTTTTT. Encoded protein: CAWTTGDPRKLFF.